This TCR beta chain was sequenced for a study of blood T cell repertoires in COVID-19. TCRdb's copy holds only in-frame clones and misses some; the assay was immunoSEQ multiplex PCR. The table shows over 200,000 clones, with approximately 90% occurring only once. This CDR3 spans 13 amino acids. V gave up 3 bases and J gave up 4 bases, with 9 bases separating them. Germline CDR1 LNHDA, CDR2 SQIVND (reference sequence). The chain combines TRBV19 with TRBJ1-2, with D uncertain. Sequencing was carried out using peripheral blood. The receptor was derived from a young woman who had recovered from COVID-19. CDR3 DNA: TGTGCCAGTAGTATGGGCCCAACCTATGGCTACACCTTC. As protein: CASSMGPTYGYTF.